This T cell receptor (beta chain) derives from a study of response to subunit inactivated influenza vaccine. This clonotype was seen a few times. TCRdb re-called the RT-PCR reads through MiXCR, storing one row per CDR3 protein. Among roughly 790,000 distinct CDR3 sequences listed, less than 25% were seen once. The CDR3 consists of 14 residues. Germline V CDR1 and CDR2: DFQATT, SNEGSKA (reference sequence). J was trimmed by 1 base and V by 4 bases; bases with no gene match: 4. This material consisted of PBMCs from blood, taken more than 4 days after vaccination. V usage is TRBV20-1 and J usage is TRBJ2-4; TRBD1 matches at 7 bases. This sequence originates from a man between 45 and 60 years old who received an inactivated influenza vaccine. CDR3 region: CSANRGTAKNIQYF. The CDR3 DNA reads as TGCAGTGCTAACAGGGGAACGGCCAAAAACATTCAGTACTTC.